The subject of this entry is one T cell receptor beta chain. Trimming removed 5 bases from V and 2 bases from J, with 10 bases in between. The V gene's germline CDR1 is SEHNR and CDR2 FQNEAQ (reference sequence). The CDR3 loop spans 14 amino acids. This table comes from immunoSEQ multiplex PCR, and its TCRdb copy is limited to in-frame clones, with some not included. The sample shows 70,000 or so clones, around 77% of them seen only once. The entry originates in a study of blood T cell repertoires in COVID-19. Study summary: PBMCs, B-cell-depleted T cells, or T cells provided the cDNA or gDNA that made up the material.

This sequence joins TRBV7-9 and TRBJ1-3; D possibly corresponds to TRBD1 (6 bases). The sequence was obtained from a man aged 55 to 70 with acute or convalescent COVID-19. Sequencing was carried out using peripheral blood. CDR3 sequence (DNA): TGTGCCAGCAGCCAGGACAGTGCTGGAAACACCATATATTTT. Encoded protein: CASSQDSAGNTIYF.